The source of this TCR beta chain is a study of blood T cells in healthy people across ages. Together with a sample-barcoded 5' primer, a J-beta primer mix was included in a second PCR lasting 7 to 11 cycles. TCRdb itself ran the 5' RACE reads through MiXCR, one entry per CDR3 protein. Of 1.2 million to 1.5 million distinct CDR3 sequences listed, roughly 40% are singletons. CDR1 and CDR2 from the germline V gene are SEHNR and FQNEAQ (reference sequence). This CDR3 has 18 residues. The V gene lost 1 base and the J gene lost 0 bases, with 13 bases spanning the gap. The chain joins TRBV7-9 to TRBJ1-6; D ambiguous. The TCR comes from a woman under 30 in good health. Sequenced: blood. For the CDR3, the DNA is TGTGCCAGCAGCTTAGGTGTGGTTTCCAGCTCCTATAATTCACCCCTCCACTTT. Encoded protein: CASSLGVVSSSYNSPLHF. Drawing the rest from reference TRBV7-9 and TRBJ1-6, the complete variable domain is DTGVSQNPRHKITKRGQNVTFRCDPISEHNRLYWYRQTLGQGPEFLTYFQNEAQLEKSRLLSDRFSAERPKGSFSTLEIQRTEQGDSAMYLCASSLGVVSSSYNSPLHFGNGTRLTVT.